The sequence of this T cell receptor beta chain was determined in a study of blood T cell repertoires in COVID-19. The overall study: The United States, Italy and Spain were the sources of the acute and convalescent COVID-19 samples. PBMCs, B-cell-depleted T cells, or T cells were the source of the cDNA or gDNA that made up the material.

Original data processing: The authors estimated nucleated cell counts from reference gene primer amplification. The repertoire was sequenced with immunoSEQ multiplex PCR; TCRdb's copy has only in-frame clones and lacks some. V, J and clone size derive from that table, while D and trimming were established from the DNA sequence. In the table there are roughly 80,000 clones, roughly 87% of which are singletons. The V gene's germline CDR1 is LNHNV and CDR2 YYDKDF (reference sequence). Trimming pared 0 bases from V and 13 bases from J, leaving 16 bases between. The CDR3 is made up of 15 amino acids. Sequencing used peripheral blood. This chain uses TRBV15 with TRBJ1-6, with D perhaps matching TRBD1 (5 bases). The origin of this receptor is a man older than 75 with acute or convalescent COVID-19. DNA of the CDR3: TGTGCCACCAGCAGAGATCTTGGGGGGTCGAGTCCCCTCCACTTT. Protein product: CATSRDLGGSSPLHF.